Listed here is a single T cell receptor beta chain. The antigen is undetermined. This record comes from a study of shared clonotypes between healthy human individuals. Study-wide results and caveats: Clonotype sharing among the donors was expected to vary with sequencing depth.

After removal of 7 bases from V and 2 bases from J, the junction contained 6 bases not matched to a gene. CDR1 is LNHDA and CDR2 is SQIVND in the germline V gene (reference sequence). The CDR3 consists of 14 residues. Measured with immunoSEQ multiplex PCR; TCRdb has only the in-frame clones, and not every one. Among fewer than 700,000 clones listed, just over 75% were seen once. Sequencing used PBMCs. This clonotype was obtained from a woman in her 40s in good health. Some clones in this sample may be carry-over from other donors' samples. The chain has TRBV19 and TRBJ2-7; TRBD1 matches 9 bases. CDR3 in amino acids: CASNPGQGPYEQYF. In DNA, the CDR3 is TGTGCCAGTAACCCGGGACAGGGCCCCTACGAGCAGTACTTC.